A single sample is the source of the 18 T cell receptor beta chains below, sequenced in a study of T-cell reconstitution after alpha-beta-depleted transplantation in children. Unique molecular identifiers were incorporated when the TCRbeta library was constructed. MiXCR was run by TCRdb on the PCR reads, yielding one entry per CDR3 protein. Found here are about 480,000 distinct CDR3 sequences, about 12% of them singletons; the top ten hold around 5.6%. The starting material was PBMCs from the stem cell graft donor, obtained from the stem cell graft. The receptors here all came from a human donor who donated a stem cell graft to a child with combined immunodeficiency.

The CDR3 loop reads CASSHPDIGQLYTGELFF. The CDR3 coding sequence is TGTGCCAGCAGCCACCCCGACATCGGACAGCTTTACACCGGGGAGCTGTTTTTT. The J gene is TRBJ2-2, the V gene TRBV11-2, with D tentatively TRBD1 (6 bases). The germline gives CDR1 SGHAT, CDR2 FQNNGV. V was shortened by 5 bases and J by 3 bases, with 22 bases between the two germline ends. The CDR3 sequence is 18 residues long. Supplemented by reference TRBV11-2 and TRBJ2-2, the full variable domain reads EAGVAQSPRYKIIEKRQSVAFWCNPISGHATLYWYQQILGQGPKLLIQFQNNGVVDDSQLPKDRFSAERLKGVDSTLKIQPAKLEDSAVYLCASSHPDIGQLYTGELFFGEGSRLTVL.

This clonotype showed up many times. The chain employs TRBV5-1 and TRBJ2-2; tentative D call: TRBD1 (5 bases). Germline assignment: CDR1 SGHRS and CDR2 YFSETQ. The CDR3 has 15 amino acids. Trimming pared 0 bases from V and 2 bases from J, leaving 8 bases between. For the CDR3, the DNA is TGCGCCAGCAGCTTGGTGGGGCTAAACACCGGGGAGCTGTTTTTT. Translated: CASSLVGLNTGELFF.

Ten or more counts support this clonotype. This sequence joins TRBV28 and TRBJ2-1; D is perhaps TRBD2 (5 bases). V lost 4 bases to trimming and J lost 0 bases, with 10 bases between them. The CDR3 runs to 15 residues. CDR1 and CDR2 from the germline V gene are MDHEN and SYDVKM. The DNA of the CDR3 is TGTGCCAGCAGTTGGCGGGTAACCTCCTACAATGAGCAGTTCTTC. Translated, it gives CASSWRVTSYNEQFF.

This clonotype was observed a handful of times. The chain links TRBV2 to TRBJ1-2; tentatively, D is TRBD1 (5 bases). The germline V and J ends were trimmed by 7 bases and 1 base, with 10 bases remaining between them. The germline gives CDR1 SNHLY, CDR2 FYNNEI. The CDR3 is made up of 13 amino acids. CDR3 region: CASIEQVNYGYTF. CDR3 bases: TGTGCCAGCATCGAACAGGTTAACTATGGCTACACCTTC.

The sample holds a few counts of this clonotype. The V gene is TRBV6-5, the J gene TRBJ2-3, with a tentative D call TRBD1 (6 bases). Per the germline V gene, CDR1 is MNHEY and CDR2 is SVGAGI. The CDR3 consists of 14 residues. The ends were cut back, 4 bases at V and 4 bases at J, with 12 bases in the middle. The CDR3, as DNA: TGTGCCAGCAGTTTCACAGGGCGCGCAGATACGCAGTATTTT. It codes for CASSFTGRADTQYF.

This chain connects TRBV6-2 or TRBV6-3 to TRBJ1-1, with D maybe TRBD1 (5 bases). Germline values: CDR1 MNHEY, CDR2 SVGEGT. Trimming removed 2 bases at V and 6 bases at J, with 7 bases between. The CDR3 extends over 12 amino acids. The CDR3 sequence: CASSYEGPEAFF. The DNA of the CDR3 is TGTGCCAGCAGTTACGAGGGGCCTGAAGCTTTCTTT.

This clonotype was found a few times. V gene TRBV20-1 combines with J gene TRBJ2-3, with 8 bases fitting TRBD1. Germline CDR1 reads DFQATT; CDR2 reads SNEGSKA (reference sequence). This CDR3 is built from 15 residues. V lost 0 bases, J lost 6 bases, and 8 bases stayed unmatched. Here the CDR3 DNA reads TGCAGTGCTAGAGATCTTGGACAGGGTAGCGATACGCAGTATTTT. Protein product: CSARDLGQGSDTQYF.

This clonotype has just a few counts. The chain recombines TRBV10-3 with TRBJ2-2, with 7 bases aligning to TRBD2. This CDR3 has 17 amino acids. The trim removed 0 bases at V and 1 base at J, leaving 5 bases unmatched. Germline assignment: CDR1 ENHRY and CDR2 SYGVKD. The CDR3 DNA reads as TGTGCCATCAGTGAGTCGGCGGGAGCGGTGAACACCGGGGAGCTGTTTTTT. It translates to CAISESAGAVNTGELFF.

J is TRBJ1-3 and V is TRBV10-3; D possibly corresponds to TRBD1 (6 bases). In germline, CDR1 is ENHRY, CDR2 SYGVKD. V was trimmed by 4 bases and J by 0 bases, leaving 13 bases between them. This CDR3 has 16 residues. CDR3 bases: TGTGCCATCAGTGGACAGGTTAGCACCTCTGGAAACACCATATATTTT. Translation: CAISGQVSTSGNTIYF.

In this sample, this clonotype turned up many times. The chain employs TRBV12-3 or TRBV12-4 and TRBJ1-4; D perhaps matches TRBD1 (6 bases). CDR3 size: 14 residues. V was pared by 6 bases and J by 3 bases, with 11 bases between. CDR3 sequence reads: CASRLTGPNEKLFF. CDR3 in DNA: TGTGCCAGCAGACTGACAGGCCCTAATGAAAAACTGTTTTTT.

This clonotype was counted only a few times. The gene calls are TRBV6-5 and TRBJ1-2; possibly TRBD1 for D (6 bases). The CDR3 is 15 amino acids. V was shortened by 0 bases and J by 1 base, with 9 bases between the two germline ends. Germline CDR1 reads MNHEY; CDR2 reads SVGAGI. This chain's CDR3 is CASSYSTGFNYGYTF. Here the CDR3 DNA reads TGTGCCAGCAGTTACTCGACAGGCTTTAACTATGGCTACACCTTC.

This clonotype was counted between two and nine times. The CDR3 region is CSVAFEPYEQYF. The CDR3 nucleotides read TGCAGCGTTGCCTTTGAACCTTACGAGCAGTACTTC. The chain carries TRBV29-1 and TRBJ2-7; D call uncertain. CDR1 is SQVTM and CDR2 is ANQGSEA in the germline V gene. The V end was cut by 4 bases, the J end by 4 bases, with 11 bases between. The CDR3 loop spans 12 amino acids.

This clonotype was counted a few times. The J gene is TRBJ1-1, the V gene TRBV7-8, with D perhaps matching TRBD1 (5 bases). The V gene's germline CDR1 is SGHVS and CDR2 FQNEAQ. Trimming cost V 5 bases and J 1 base, with 14 bases left between them. The CDR3 is 15 residues long. The CDR3 DNA is TGTGCCAGCAGCCCCTGGCCGGGGGAGAACACTGAAGCTTTCTTT. Protein sequence: CASSPWPGENTEAFF.

This clonotype turned up a few times. The V gene is TRBV29-1, the J gene TRBJ2-1; 8 bases line up with TRBD2. Germline CDR1 is SQVTM and CDR2 is ANQGSEA. This CDR3 spans 14 amino acids. V lost 7 bases, J lost 4 bases, and 9 bases stayed unmatched. As DNA, the CDR3 is TGCAGCGGGGGACCTAGCGGGTCTTACAATGAGCAGTTCTTC. Translation: CSGGPSGSYNEQFF.

This clonotype has only a few counts. This chain uses TRBV12-3 or TRBV12-4 with TRBJ1-5; D is unresolved. The CDR3 spans 14 residues. V dropped 2 bases and J dropped 1 base, with 6 bases sitting between them. CDR3 bases: TGTGCCAGCAGTTTATACACCAGCAATCAGCCCCAGCATTTT. It encodes CASSLYTSNQPQHF.

This clonotype has only a few counts. The chain employs TRBV18 and TRBJ1-6; D uncertain. The CDR3 loop spans 14 amino acids. Germline CDR1 KGHSH, CDR2 LQKENI. V was trimmed by 1 base and J by 9 bases, leaving 10 bases between them. The CDR3, as DNA: TGTGCCAGCTCACCACTTGGACTTTCTTCACCCCTCCACTTT. As protein: CASSPLGLSSPLHF.

This clonotype was detected only a few times. The chain uses TRBV12-3 or TRBV12-4 and TRBJ2-7; D possibly corresponds to TRBD1 (5 bases). This CDR3 is built from 16 residues. Trimming left V 5 bases short and J 3 bases short, with 20 bases between. CDR3 in amino acids: CASSPQQDRPLYEQYF. For the CDR3, the DNA is TGTGCCAGCAGTCCCCAACAGGACCGTCCCCTCTACGAGCAGTACTTC.

This clonotype occurred a few times. The chain has TRBV29-1 and TRBJ2-7; TRBD2 is a possible D gene (6 bases). Germline CDR1 reads SQVTM; CDR2 reads ANQGSEA. This CDR3 has 12 amino acids. V was pared by 4 bases and J by 6 bases, with 13 bases between. This chain's CDR3 is CSVAGGSTEQYF. CDR3 DNA sequence: TGCAGCGTTGCCGGGGGTTCTACCGAGCAGTACTTC.